The 14 T cell receptor beta chains listed next were all sequenced from one sample in a study of blood T cells in healthy people across ages. A second roughly 7 to 12 cycle PCR used barcoded and J-beta primers. TCRdb re-derived calls from the 5' RACE reads in MiXCR, one entry per CDR3 protein. The data contain more than 1.4 million distinct CDR3 sequences, approximately 40% of them singletons. The sequenced sample consisted of blood. Receptor source: a woman younger than 30 in good health.

The CDR3 nucleotides read TGTGCCAGCAGTAGGGGTAGTGGAACAGGGATGAAGAGCAATCAGCCCCAGCATTTT. Translating gives CASSRGSGTGMKSNQPQHF. The chain carries TRBV6-2 or TRBV6-3 and TRBJ1-5; tentative D call: TRBD1 (6 bases). The V end was cut by 5 bases, the J end by 1 base, with 24 bases between. Per germline, CDR1 MNHEY and CDR2 SVGEGT. The CDR3 runs to 19 residues.

Concerning this clonotype: One junction end does not reproduce the germline sequence, and a read error may be involved. The chain has TRBV28 and TRBJ1-4; unclear D gene. Germline loops: CDR1 MDHEN, CDR2 SYDVKM. This CDR3 has 15 residues. DNA for the CDR3: TGTGCCAGCAGTACCGCTGGCACCACTAAGGAAAAACTGTTTTTT. It specifies CASSTAGTTKEKLFF. The full variable domain, its missing parts supplied by reference TRBV28 and TRBJ1-4, is DVKVTQSSRYLVKRTGEKVFLECVQDMDHENMFWYRQDPGLGLRLIYFSYDVKMKEKGDIPEGYSVSREKKERFSLILESASTNQTSMYLCASSTAGTTKEKLFFGSGTQLSVL.

A few counts support this clonotype. The chain uses TRBV10-3 and TRBJ2-2, with 8 nucleotides matching TRBD2. Germline assignment: CDR1 ENHRY and CDR2 SYGVKD. This CDR3 region has 14 residues. V shed 10 bases and J 0 bases; nucleotides not matched to a gene: 4. CDR3 bases: TGTGCCACGGGAGGGACTCCGAACACCGGGGAGCTGTTTTTT. Amino acid sequence: CATGGTPNTGELFF.

The sample holds a few counts of this clonotype. This rearrangement joins TRBV10-3 to TRBJ1-4; TRBD1 might be the D (5 bases). This CDR3 contains 14 residues. Trimming removed 6 bases from V and 1 base from J, with 9 bases in between. The germline V gene encodes CDR1 ENHRY and CDR2 SYGVKD. The CDR3 nucleotides are TGTGCCATCAGCGAGGGGAGAACTAATGAAAAACTGTTTTTT. It is translated as CAISEGRTNEKLFF.

J is TRBJ1-5 and V is TRBV2, with 9 nucleotides matching TRBD1. Germline CDR1 and CDR2: SNHLY and FYNNEI. The CDR3 runs 16 residues. V gave up 6 bases and J gave up 7 bases; unmatched junction bases: 13. CDR3 nucleotide sequence: TGTGCCAGCAGGGGGTTCGACAGGGGGATGAAGCAGCCCCAGCATTTT. Protein: CASRGFDRGMKQPQHF.

V is TRBV12-3 or TRBV12-4 and J is TRBJ1-6; maybe TRBD1 (6 bases). This CDR3 spans 15 amino acids. V was pared by 6 bases and J by 5 bases, with 14 bases between. The CDR3 protein is CASRPRGGHNSPLHF. CDR3 nucleotide sequence: TGTGCCAGCAGACCAAGGGGGGGCCATAATTCACCCCTCCACTTT.

The CDR3 DNA follows: TGTGCCAGCAGCCGTCAGCGGGGGGGAAACACAGATACGCAGTATTTT. Translation: CASSRQRGGNTDTQYF. V usage is TRBV3-1 and J usage is TRBJ2-3, with 10 bases aligning to TRBD2. CDR1 is LGHDT, CDR2 YNNKEL, per germline (reference sequence). The CDR3 spans 16 residues. Trimming took 4 bases from V and 2 from J; bases not matched to a gene: 6.

The V gene is TRBV28, the J gene TRBJ2-2; 9 bases match TRBD2. CDR3 size: 15 residues. The V gene end was trimmed by 7 bases and the J gene end by 4 bases; junction bases not matched to a gene: 7. Germline lookup yields CDR1 MDHEN and CDR2 SYDVKM. CDR3 sequence (DNA): TGTGCCAGCAACGGCGGGGGGGCCGGCACCGGGGAGCTGTTTTTT. Translated, it gives CASNGGGAGTGELFF.

This clonotype has a handful of counts. V usage is TRBV5-1 and J usage is TRBJ1-2; possibly TRBD1 for D (5 bases). The germline V gene has CDR1 SGHRS and CDR2 YFSETQ. The V gene lost 1 base and the J gene lost 5 bases, with 12 bases spanning the gap. This CDR3 comprises 14 residues. Here the CDR3 reads CASSLWGISYGYTF. In DNA, the CDR3 is TGCGCCAGCAGCTTGTGGGGCATTTCATATGGCTACACCTTC.

This clonotype was picked up a small number of times. The chain links TRBV12-3 or TRBV12-4 to TRBJ1-1; no reliable D call. With 3 bases removed from V and 1 base from J, the gap between germline ends came to 12 bases. There are 15 residues in the CDR3. The CDR3 reads CASSFDGRSNTEAFF. For the CDR3, the DNA is TGTGCCAGCAGTTTCGATGGACGATCGAACACTGAAGCTTTCTTT.

This clonotype has just a few counts. The chain uses TRBV4-1 and TRBJ2-7; TRBD2 matches at 9 bases. Trimming took 1 base from V and 5 from J; bases not matched to a gene: 12. The CDR3 has 17 amino acids. CDR1 and CDR2 from the germline V gene are MGHRA and YSYEKL. CDR3 coding DNA: TGCGCCAGCAGCCAAGGCGAGCGATTAGCGGGAGTAAACGAGCAGTACTTC. Translating gives CASSQGERLAGVNEQYF.

V gene TRBV30 combines with J gene TRBJ2-7, with D possibly being TRBD1 or TRBD2 (5 bases each). The CDR3 covers 15 residues. CDR1 and CDR2 (germline): GTSNPN, SVGIG (reference sequence). Deletions cut 8 bases from V and 0 bases from J, with 20 bases between. Here the CDR3 DNA reads TGTGCCGGAACGAGGGGCCTCACCACCTCCTACGAGCAGTACTTC. Translation gives CAGTRGLTTSYEQYF.

This clonotype has just a few counts. The chain has TRBV5-1 and TRBJ2-5; no definite D call. V lost 2 bases and J 2 bases, leaving 13 bases between the germline ends. CDR3 size: 15 residues. Germline CDR1 reads SGHRS; CDR2 reads YFSETQ. The CDR3 DNA reads as TGCGCCAGCAGCTTAGAATCGTACCTTCAAGAGACCCAGTACTTC. Translating it yields CASSLESYLQETQYF.

This chain uses TRBV2 with TRBJ2-3; 11 nucleotides agree with TRBD2. V dropped 5 bases and J dropped 8; count of bases not matched to a gene: 6. The V gene's germline CDR1 is SNHLY and CDR2 FYNNEI. The length of the CDR3 is 14 residues. The CDR3 here is CASSPGLAVITQYF. The CDR3 DNA follows: TGTGCCAGCAGTCCGGGACTAGCGGTGATTACGCAGTATTTT.